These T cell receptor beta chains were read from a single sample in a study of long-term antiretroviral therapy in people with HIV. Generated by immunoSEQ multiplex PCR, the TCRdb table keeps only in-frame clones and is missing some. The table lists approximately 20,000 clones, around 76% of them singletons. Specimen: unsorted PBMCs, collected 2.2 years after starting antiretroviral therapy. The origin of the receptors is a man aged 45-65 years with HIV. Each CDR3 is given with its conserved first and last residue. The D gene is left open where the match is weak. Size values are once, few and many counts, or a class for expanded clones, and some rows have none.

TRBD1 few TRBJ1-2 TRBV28 TGTGCCAGCAGTTCGCCGGGACAGGGCTACTATGGCTACACCTTC CASSSPGQGYYGYTF
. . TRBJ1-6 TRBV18 TGTGCCAGCTCACCGGCTTTTTATTCACCCCTCCACTTT CASSPAFYSPLHF
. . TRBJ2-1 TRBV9 TGTGCCAGCAGCGCCTCGACCCCGTTCTCCTACAATGAGCAGTTCTTC CASSASTPFSYNEQFF
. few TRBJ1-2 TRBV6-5 TGTGCCAGCAGCCCCACGGCCTTGGCTGGCTACACCTTC CASSPTALAGYTF
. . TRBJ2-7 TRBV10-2 TGCGCCAGCAGTACCAGGGGATCGGCACCCTACGAGCAGTACTTC CASSTRGSAPYEQYF
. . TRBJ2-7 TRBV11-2 TGTGCCAGCAGCCCGCGACAGAACGAGCAGTACTTC CASSPRQNEQYF
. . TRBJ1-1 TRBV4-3 TGCGCCAGCAGCCAAGAAAGCCGATGGAACACTGAAGCTTTCTTT CASSQESRWNTEAFF
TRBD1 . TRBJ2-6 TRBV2 TGTGCCAGCAGTCAACCTGCAGGGGGCGCAAAGCCTGGGGCCAACGTCCTGACTTTC CASSQPAGGAKPGANVLTF
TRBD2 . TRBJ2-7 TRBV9 TGTGCCAGCAGCGTAGCAGCGGGAGCGAGGGAGCAGTACTTC CASSVAAGAREQYF
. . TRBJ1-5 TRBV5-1 TGCGCCAGCAGCTTGGCCGGTCAGACAAATCAGCCCCAGCATTTT CASSLAGQTNQPQHF
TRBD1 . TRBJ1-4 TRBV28 TGTGCCAGCAGTTCGTCCGGGACAGGCGGCTCGAAACTGTTTTTT CASSSSGTGGSKLFF
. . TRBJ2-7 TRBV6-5 TGTGCCAGCAGTTACTCTAACCGGGACAACGCCTACGAGCAGTACTTC CASSYSNRDNAYEQYF
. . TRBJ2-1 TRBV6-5 TGTGCCAGCAGTCGCTTCGGAGGGGATGAGCAGTTCTTC CASSRFGGDEQFF
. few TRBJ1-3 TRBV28 TGTGCCAGCAGTCCTCAGTTGAGCTCTGGAAACACCATATATTTT CASSPQLSSGNTIYF
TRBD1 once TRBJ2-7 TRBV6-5 TGTGCCAGCAGGACAGGGGGCAATTGGGAGCAGTACTTC CASRTGGNWEQYF
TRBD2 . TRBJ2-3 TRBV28 TGTGCCAGCAGCGTGGGAGGGGGCACAGATACGCAGTATTTT CASSVGGGTDTQYF
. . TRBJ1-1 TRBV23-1 TGCGCCAGCAGGACAGAGCTGGACACTGAAGCTTTCTTT CASRTELDTEAFF
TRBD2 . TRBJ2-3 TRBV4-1 TGCGCCAGCAGCCATCTAGCGGAGCGCAGCACAGATACGCAGTATTTT CASSHLAERSTDTQYF
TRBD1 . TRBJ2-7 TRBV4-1 TGCGCCAGCAGCCGACAGGGGTTGACCTACGAGCAGTACTTC CASSRQGLTYEQYF
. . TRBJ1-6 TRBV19 TGTGCCAGCCAGGTGGGAGGCGAATCCTCCTATAATTCACCCCTCCACTTT CASQVGGESSYNSPLHF
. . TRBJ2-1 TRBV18 TGTGCCAGCTCACCAATAGGTCCAGGGGCCGGGTACAATGAGCAGTTCTTC CASSPIGPGAGYNEQFF
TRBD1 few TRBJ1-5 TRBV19 TGTGCCAGTGGGCCAGGGGGGGCCCTTCCGGCCCAGCATTTT CASGPGGALPAQHF
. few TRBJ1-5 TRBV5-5 TGTGCCAGCAGCTTGTATCGTAATCAGCCCCAGCATTTT CASSLYRNQPQHF
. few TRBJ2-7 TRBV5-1 TGCGCCAGCAGCACGAGGGCTAGCCCCTACGAGCAGTACTTC CASSTRASPYEQYF
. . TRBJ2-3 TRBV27 TGTGCCAGCAGTTACGTCGGAGATACGCAGTATTTT CASSYVGDTQYF
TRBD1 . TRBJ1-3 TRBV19 TGTGCCAGTAGTCCGGACAGGCCCCCTGGAAACACCATATATTTT CASSPDRPPGNTIYF
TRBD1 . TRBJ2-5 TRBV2 TGTGCCAGCAGTCCGAGACAGGGAATCGAGCAAGAGACCCAGTACTTC CASSPRQGIEQETQYF
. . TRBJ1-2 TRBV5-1 TGCGCCAGCAGCTGGACGGGGTATGGCTACACCTTC CASSWTGYGYTF